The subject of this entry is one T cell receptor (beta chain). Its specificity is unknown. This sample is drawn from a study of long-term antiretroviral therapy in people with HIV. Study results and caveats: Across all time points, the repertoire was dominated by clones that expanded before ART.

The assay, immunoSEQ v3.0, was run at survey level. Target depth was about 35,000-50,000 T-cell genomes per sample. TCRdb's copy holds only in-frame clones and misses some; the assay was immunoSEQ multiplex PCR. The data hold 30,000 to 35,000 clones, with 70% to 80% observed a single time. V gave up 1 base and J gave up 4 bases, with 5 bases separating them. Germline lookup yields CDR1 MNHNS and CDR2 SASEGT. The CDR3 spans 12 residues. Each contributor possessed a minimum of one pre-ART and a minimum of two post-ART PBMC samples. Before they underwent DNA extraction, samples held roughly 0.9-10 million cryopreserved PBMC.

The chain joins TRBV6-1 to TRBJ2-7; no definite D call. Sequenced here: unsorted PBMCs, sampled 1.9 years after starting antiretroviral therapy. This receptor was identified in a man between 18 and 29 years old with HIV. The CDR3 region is CASSEEGYEQYV. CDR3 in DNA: TGTGCCAGCAGTGAAGAGGGTTACGAGCAGTACGTC.